The 26 T cell receptor beta chains below all came from one sample that was sequenced in a study. The sorted Tregs were CD4+CD25+CD127-/low cells. TCRdb redid the calling of the 5' RACE reads with MiXCR, one entry per CDR3 protein. Of over 40,000 distinct CDR3 sequences listed, 22% are singletons. The sample consisted of Tregs sorted from blood. These receptors were collected from a female donor with breast cancer.

The chain employs TRBV7-2 and TRBJ1-5; D gene ambiguous. This CDR3 is built from 17 residues. Germline CDR1 is SGHTA and CDR2 is FQGNSA. V was trimmed by 1 base and J by 0 bases, leaving 13 bases between them. The CDR3 bases are TGTGCCAGCAGCTTAGTTTTCGGCACAGATAGCAATCAGCCCCAGCATTTT. It encodes CASSLVFGTDSNQPQHF.

In its sample, this clonotype is medium-sized (0.01 to 0.1%). The rearrangement joins TRBV6-1 to TRBJ1-1; perhaps TRBD1 as D (6 bases). CDR1 MNHNS and CDR2 SASEGT come from the germline V gene. Between the trimmed V and J ends, which lost 6 bases and 10 bases, there was a span of 21 bases. The CDR3 runs 14 residues. As DNA, the CDR3 is TGTGCCAGCAGCCCAACAGGGATAGGAAGAACAGCTTTCTTT. Encoded protein: CASSPTGIGRTAFF.

This clonotype was seen repeatedly, ten times or more. The V call is TRBV4-3, the J call TRBJ2-7; the D gene is possibly TRBD1 (5 bases). The V gene's germline CDR1 is LGHNA and CDR2 YSLEER. The CDR3 is made up of 13 amino acids. V dropped 0 bases and J dropped 4 bases, with 7 bases sitting between them. The CDR3 DNA reads TGCGCCAGCAGCCAAGAGACAGAGTACGAGCAGTACTTC. This translates into CASSQETEYEQYF.

The V call is TRBV12-3 or TRBV12-4, the J call TRBJ2-1, with a weak D call TRBD2 (5 bases). The CDR3 totals 13 residues. V was clipped by 5 bases and J by 7 bases, with 12 bases between them. The CDR3 bases are TGTGCCAGCAGTGACTACCTTAGTAATGAGCAGTTCTTC. It yields the protein CASSDYLSNEQFF.

J is TRBJ1-4 and V is TRBV6-5; no clear D. Germline CDR1 is MNHEY and CDR2 is SVGAGI. The CDR3 consists of 12 residues. V was pared by 2 bases and J by 10 bases, with 8 bases between. CDR3 region: CASSYPGGKLFF. Written as DNA, the CDR3 is TGTGCCAGCAGTTACCCGGGAGGAAAACTGTTTTTT.

The chain recombines TRBV27 with TRBJ1-2; TRBD1 is a possible D gene (5 bases). Trimming pared 2 bases from V and 7 bases from J, leaving 14 bases between. The CDR3 covers 14 residues. Germline CDR1 reads MNHEY; CDR2 reads SMNVEV (reference sequence). CDR3 in amino acids: CASSLGGRDFGYTF. CDR3 nucleotide sequence: TGTGCCAGCAGTTTAGGGGGGAGAGACTTTGGCTACACCTTC.

This clonotype was counted only a few times. The chain has TRBV12-3 or TRBV12-4 and TRBJ1-2; 12 nucleotides line up with TRBD1. The CDR3 extends over 16 amino acids. V was clipped by 6 bases and J by 8 bases; unmatched bases: 13. In nucleotides, the CDR3 is TGTGCCAGCAGGCCGGGACAGGGGGCGAGTCCCTACGGCTACACCTTC. It translates to CASRPGQGASPYGYTF.

The V call is TRBV7-2, the J call TRBJ2-7; 8 bases fit TRBD2. Germline CDR1 reads SGHTA; CDR2 reads FQGNSA. The CDR3 has 13 residues. Trimming took 4 bases from V and 5 from J; bases not matched to a gene: 4. Written as DNA, the CDR3 is TGTGCCAGCAGCTCCACTAGCGGAAACGAGCAGTACTTC. This gives the protein CASSSTSGNEQYF.

J is TRBJ2-1 and V is TRBV5-1; TRBD2 agrees at 7 bases. V lost 6 bases to trimming and J lost 0 bases; unmatched junction nucleotides: 6. CDR3 length: 15 residues. CDR1 is SGHRS and CDR2 is YFSETQ in the germline V gene. The CDR3, as DNA: TGCGCCAGCAACAGAGCGGGGTACTCCTACAATGAGCAGTTCTTC. Residues: CASNRAGYSYNEQFF.

The table lists this clonotype with many counts. V is TRBV6-1 and J is TRBJ2-7; D gene uncertain. The V and J ends lost 2 bases and 0 bases respectively, with 8 bases between them. Germline assignment: CDR1 MNHNS and CDR2 SASEGT. The CDR3 is 14 amino acids. The CDR3 sequence: CASSELVDSYEQYF. The CDR3 DNA sequence: TGTGCCAGCAGTGAATTGGTAGACTCCTACGAGCAGTACTTC.

This clonotype has a handful of counts. V is TRBV12-3 or TRBV12-4 and J is TRBJ2-7; D gene uncertain. V shed 3 bases and J shed 0 bases, with 12 bases lying between them. The CDR3 has 15 residues. The CDR3 DNA follows: TGTGCCAGCAGTTTTCTCCACACCCACTCCTACGAGCAGTACTTC. Its translation: CASSFLHTHSYEQYF.

The chain joins TRBV9 to TRBJ1-1; perhaps TRBD1 as D (5 bases). This CDR3 spans 14 amino acids. Germline V gene lookup returns CDR1 SGDLS and CDR2 YYNGEE. Trimming took off 4 bases at V and 3 bases at J, with 13 bases between the two ends. The CDR3 is CASSIEGMHTEAFF. The CDR3 DNA is TGTGCCAGCAGCATAGAGGGGATGCACACTGAAGCTTTCTTT. The variable domain in full, completed from reference TRBV9 and TRBJ1-1, reads DSGVTQTPKHLITATGQRVTLRCSPRSGDLSVYWYQQSLDQGLQFLIQYYNGEERAKGNILERFSAQQFPDLHSELNLSSLELGDSALYFCASSIEGMHTEAFFGQGTRLTVV.

The table lists this clonotype with a few counts. V gene TRBV20-1 combines with J gene TRBJ1-2; 9 nucleotides line up with TRBD1. CDR1 DFQATT and CDR2 SNEGSKA come from the germline V gene (reference sequence). The CDR3 has 14 residues. The junction had 9 bases not matched to a gene; V was cut back by 4 bases and J by 6 bases. The CDR3 bases are TGCAGTGCTATAAGAACAGGGGGCGCCGATGGCTACACCTTC. It translates to CSAIRTGGADGYTF.

This clonotype was picked up a small number of times. The rearrangement joins TRBV7-2 to TRBJ2-7; D might be TRBD1 (5 bases). With 1 base removed from V and 1 base from J, the gap between germline ends came to 14 bases. Germline values: CDR1 SGHTA, CDR2 FQGNSA. This CDR3 contains 16 residues. The CDR3 is CASSLEGAAGSYEQYF. The CDR3 DNA reads as TGTGCCAGCAGCTTAGAAGGGGCCGCAGGGTCCTACGAGCAGTACTTC.

On this clonotype: This could be a read error, since a much larger clone is one nucleotide away. The chain has TRBV4-1 and TRBJ2-4; TRBD2 matches 9 bases. CDR1 and CDR2 from the germline V gene are MGHRA and YSYEKL. The CDR3 runs to 20 residues. CDR3 region: CASSQNPGLALSLAKDIQYF. As DNA, the CDR3 is TGCGCCAGCAGCCAGAACCCGGGACTAGCCCTCTCTTTAGCCAAAGACATTCAGTACTTC.

The chain recombines TRBV27 with TRBJ1-2, with TRBD1 as a possible D gene (5 bases). Germline CDR1 is MNHEY and CDR2 is SMNVEV (reference sequence). CDR3 length: 14 amino acids. V dropped 2 bases and J dropped 4 bases, with 11 bases sitting between them. CDR3 sequence (DNA): TGTGCCAGCAGTTTAAGGGGCAGGGCCTATGGCTACACCTTC. Protein sequence: CASSLRGRAYGYTF.

This rearrangement joins TRBV28 to TRBJ2-5; the D gene is possibly TRBD2 (5 bases). The CDR3 consists of 18 residues. V gave up 5 bases and J gave up 1 base, with 23 bases separating them. Germline-derived CDR1 and CDR2 are MDHEN and SYDVKM. CDR3 region: CASSRPSIESTFQETQYF. The CDR3 nucleotides are TGTGCCAGCAGTAGACCTAGCATTGAATCCACCTTCCAAGAGACCCAGTACTTC.

In regard to this clonotype: One end of the junction varies from germline; a read error may be responsible. Written as DNA, the CDR3 is TGTGCCAGCGGCGTAGGTGGGCAGGGGGGGACTAATGAGCAGTTCTTC. The encoded protein is CASGVGGQGGTNEQFF. V and J are TRBV9 and TRBJ2-1; D tentatively fits TRBD1 or TRBD2 (7 bases each). Germline CDR1 and CDR2: SGDLS and YYNGEE. The CDR3 has 16 residues.

In its sample, this clonotype was seen a few times. This sequence joins TRBV20-1 and TRBJ2-1; 11 bases match TRBD2. With 3 bases clipped from V and 0 bases from J, the junction kept 4 bases outside the gene matches. The CDR3 length is 16 residues. CDR1 and CDR2 (germline): DFQATT, SNEGSKA (reference sequence). CDR3 DNA: TGCAGTGCTAGGCTTCTAGCGGGAGGCTCCTACAATGAGCAGTTCTTC. This gives the protein CSARLLAGGSYNEQFF.

This clonotype turned up a few times. The rearrangement uses TRBV10-3 and TRBJ1-1; 10 positions agree with TRBD1. The germline CDR1 and CDR2 sequences are ENHRY and SYGVKD. There are 13 residues in the CDR3. V lost 6 bases and J lost 5; bases outside the gene matches: 3. CDR3 sequence reads: CAIRGTGETEAFF. The CDR3 nucleotides are TGTGCCATCAGGGGGACAGGGGAGACTGAAGCTTTCTTT.

The table lists this clonotype with many counts. The chain combines TRBV4-1 with TRBJ2-1, with D uncertain. The ends were cut back, 7 bases at V and 10 bases at J, with 11 bases in the middle. CDR3 length: 11 amino acids. Germline CDR1 reads MGHRA; CDR2 reads YSYEKL. In DNA, the CDR3 is TGCGCCAGCATGTGGGCGAACGAGCAGTTCTTC. This sequence encodes CASMWANEQFF.

This clonotype was seen many times. This chain uses TRBV4-2 with TRBJ2-1; 10 bases fit TRBD1. The CDR3 totals 16 residues. Trimming removed 3 bases from V and 3 bases from J; junction bases left unmatched: 5. Per the germline V gene, CDR1 is LGHNA and CDR2 is YNFKEQ. CDR3 coding DNA: TGTGCCAGCAGCCAGGCCGGGACAGGGGTCTACAATGAGCAGTTCTTC. It yields the protein CASSQAGTGVYNEQFF.

In this sample, this clonotype turned up many times. This chain uses TRBV20-1 with TRBJ1-1; D is ambiguous. CDR1 DFQATT and CDR2 SNEGSKA come from the germline V gene (reference sequence). The V gene lost 3 bases and the J gene lost 1 base, with 12 bases spanning the gap. The CDR3 length is 14 residues. This CDR3 reads CSASEGGENTEAFF. In DNA, the CDR3 is TGCAGTGCTAGTGAGGGCGGAGAGAACACTGAAGCTTTCTTT.

The genes are TRBV20-1 and TRBJ2-1; D is ambiguous. The CDR3 length is 10 residues. V was clipped by 0 bases and J by 12 bases, with 6 bases between them. Germline CDR1 reads DFQATT; CDR2 reads SNEGSKA (reference sequence). The CDR3 bases are TGCAGTGCTAGAGACCTTACGCAGTTCTTC. Translation: CSARDLTQFF.

In this sample, this clonotype turned up a few times. The gene calls are TRBV5-1 and TRBJ2-2; a weak D match, TRBD1 (5 bases). Between the trimmed V and J ends, which lost 0 bases and 4 bases, there was a span of 10 bases. Germline CDR1 SGHRS, CDR2 YFSETQ. The CDR3 covers 15 residues. The CDR3 here is CASSLDRQITGELFF. CDR3 DNA: TGCGCCAGCAGCTTGGACCGACAGATCACCGGGGAGCTGTTTTTT.

This clonotype was counted a few times. The chain joins TRBV5-1 to TRBJ1-1; D remains ambiguous. This CDR3 is 13 amino acids long. CDR1 and CDR2 (germline): SGHRS, YFSETQ. Trimming shortened V by 0 bases and J by 7 bases, and 10 bases separated the two germline ends. CDR3 DNA sequence: TGCGCCAGCAGCTTGGCGGCAAAGCATGAAGCTTTCTTT. Translating it yields CASSLAAKHEAFF. The full variable domain, completed using reference TRBV5-1 and TRBJ1-1, is KAGVTQTPRYLIKTRGQQVTLSCSPISGHRSVSWYQQTPGQGLQFLFEYFSETQRNKGNFPGRFSGRQFSNSRSEMNVSTLELGDSALYLCASSLAAKHEAFFGQGTRLTVV.